The present T cell receptor beta chain was sequenced within a study of control samples from healthy donors and cancer patients (TCRdb year 2020). The CDR3 goes from the cysteine to the phenylalanine over 15 residues. Just the 45-base CDR3 DNA is kept, in frame starting at base 1. The germline V gene supplies CDR1 MNHNS and CDR2 SASEGT. Cut back by 2 bases and 9 bases, the V and J ends lie 18 bases apart. Worth noting for this clone: The specificity of this receptor is unknown. Base qualities are not at hand, and no much larger clone is one base apart.

The protocol used for the library was the immunoSEQ multiplex PCR assay. The table was pulled from immuneACCESS by TCRdb, which kept in-frame rearrangements only. Such tables lose some clones; where checked, under half of the loss comes from unresolved V genes, and the rest has no known cause. This sample is represented by 82,000 or so clones; over 90% of them were singletons. The top ten clonotypes cover 4.5% to 6% of the sample. Sequencing used blood. This TCR came from a woman aged 18-30 years in good health. The sequence is built from TRBV6-1 and TRBJ2-3; too little of a D gene remains to name it. For the CDR3, the sequence is CASSEQGLGRLTQYF. At the DNA level, the sequence is TGTGCCAGCAGTGAACAAGGGTTAGGCCGCCTCACGCAGTATTTT.